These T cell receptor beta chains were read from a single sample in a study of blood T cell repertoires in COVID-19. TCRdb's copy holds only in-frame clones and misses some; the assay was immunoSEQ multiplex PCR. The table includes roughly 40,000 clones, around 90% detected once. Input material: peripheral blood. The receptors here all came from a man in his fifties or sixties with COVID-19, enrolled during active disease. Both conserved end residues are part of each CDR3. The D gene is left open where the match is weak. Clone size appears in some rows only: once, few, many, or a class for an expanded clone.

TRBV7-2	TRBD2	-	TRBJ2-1	CASSSTSGLSSYNEQFF	TGTGCCAGCAGCTCTACTAGCGGGCTTAGCTCCTACAATGAGCAGTTCTTC
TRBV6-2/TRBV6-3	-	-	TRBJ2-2	CASSLSTGELFF	TGTGCCAGCAGTTTGAGCACCGGGGAGCTGTTTTTT
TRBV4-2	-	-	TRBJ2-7	CATRGLTQNEQYF	TGTGCCACCCGGGGACTGACTCAGAACGAGCAGTACTTC
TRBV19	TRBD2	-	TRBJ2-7	CASSILAGNEQYF	TGTGCCAGTAGTATTTTAGCGGGAAACGAGCAGTACTTC
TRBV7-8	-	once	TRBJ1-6	CASSFGNLTPGESPLHF	TGTGCCAGCAGCTTCGGTAACCTGACACCGGGGGAATCACCCCTCCACTTT
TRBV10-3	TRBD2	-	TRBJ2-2	CAISGTSGGTGELFF	TGTGCCATCAGTGGGACTAGCGGAGGCACCGGGGAGCTGTTTTTT
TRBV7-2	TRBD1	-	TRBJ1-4	CASSLRDSNEKLFF	TGTGCCAGCAGCCTCCGGGACAGTAATGAAAAACTGTTTTTT
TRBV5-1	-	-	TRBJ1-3	CASSLVGLSGNTIYF	TGCGCCAGCAGCTTGGTGGGACTCTCTGGAAACACCATATATTTT
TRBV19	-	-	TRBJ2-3	CASTGSWRTDTQYF	TGTGCCAGTACCGGGTCGTGGCGCACAGATACGCAGTATTTT
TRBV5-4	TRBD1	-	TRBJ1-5	CASSSDRDQPQHF	TGTGCCAGCAGCTCAGACAGGGATCAGCCCCAGCATTTT
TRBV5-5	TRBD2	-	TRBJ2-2	CASSLLTSGGNTGELFF	TGTGCCAGCAGCCTGCTGACTAGCGGGGGGAACACCGGGGAGCTGTTTTTT
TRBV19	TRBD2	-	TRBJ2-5	CASSSPPGTSGIQETQYF	TGTGCCAGTAGTAGCCCCCCAGGGACTAGCGGAATACAAGAGACCCAGTACTTC
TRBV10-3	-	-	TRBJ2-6	CAISESEQGWAGANVLTF	TGTGCCATCAGTGAGTCAGAACAGGGTTGGGCTGGGGCCAACGTCCTGACTTTC
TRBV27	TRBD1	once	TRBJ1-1	CASSLDRGYTEAFF	TGTGCCAGCAGCCTGGACAGGGGGTACACTGAAGCTTTCTTT
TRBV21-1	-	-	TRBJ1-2	CASSAGGQSFYGYTF	TGTGCCAGCAGCGCCGGAGGACAGTCGTTCTATGGCTACACCTTC
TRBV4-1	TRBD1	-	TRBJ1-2	CASSRSRGTGREDGGYTF	TGCGCCAGCAGCCGCTCTAGGGGGACAGGGCGTGAGGATGGTGGCTACACCTTC
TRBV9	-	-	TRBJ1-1	CASSVTELNTEAFF	TGTGCCAGCAGCGTTACAGAGTTGAACACTGAAGCTTTCTTT
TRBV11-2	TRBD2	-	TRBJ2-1	CASSLGLAGGKYNEQFF	TGTGCCAGCAGCTTAGGACTAGCGGGAGGAAAGTACAATGAGCAGTTCTTC
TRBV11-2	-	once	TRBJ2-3	CASSPRGFRTDTQYF	TGTGCCAGCAGCCCCCGGGGATTTCGCACAGATACGCAGTATTTT
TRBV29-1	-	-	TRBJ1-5	CSVGRAFDQPQHF	TGCAGCGTTGGCAGGGCCTTTGATCAGCCCCAGCATTTT
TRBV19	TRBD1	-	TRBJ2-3	CASSHQRDRVADTQYF	TGTGCCAGTAGTCACCAACGGGACAGGGTGGCAGATACGCAGTATTTT
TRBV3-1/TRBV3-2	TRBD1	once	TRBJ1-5	CASSPGQHQPQHF	TGTGCCAGCAGCCCGGGACAGCATCAGCCCCAGCATTTT
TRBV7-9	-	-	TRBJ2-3	CASSYEQDRADTQYF	TGTGCCAGCAGCTACGAACAGGACCGGGCAGATACGCAGTATTTT
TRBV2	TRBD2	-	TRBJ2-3	CASSEGTSGSGTQYF	TGTGCCAGCAGTGAAGGGACTAGCGGGAGCGGTACGCAGTATTTT
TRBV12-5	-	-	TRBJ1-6	CASGLALPLRVSPLHF	TGTGCTAGTGGTTTGGCACTTCCACTCAGGGTATCACCCCTCCACTTT